This TCR beta chain was retrieved from a study of blood T cells in healthy people across ages. Overall study findings and caveats: Unsorted PBMC input precluded a conclusive naive versus antigen-experienced comparison.

This clonotype was seen a few times. What it binds is not known. Using a J-beta primer mix together with a sample-barcoded 5' primer, a second PCR was run for roughly 7 to 12 cycles. TCRdb recomputed calls from the 5' RACE reads with MiXCR, one row per CDR3 protein. The profile shows hundreds of thousands of distinct CDR3 sequences, about 61% of them singletons. The CDR3 loop spans 17 amino acids. The junction had 9 bases not matched to a gene; V was cut back by 1 base and J by 6 bases. Germline CDR1 is LGHNA and CDR2 is YSLEER. Material: blood. V usage is TRBV4-3 and J usage is TRBJ2-7, with TRBD2 matching 13 bases. The source is a man aged 40-50 years in good health. CDR3 DNA: TGCGCCAGCAGCCAAGGGATGACTAGCGGGAGGCCCCGCGAGCAGTACTTC. Translation: CASSQGMTSGRPREQYF.